This entry lists 21 T cell receptor beta chains sequenced from one sample in a study of Graves' ophthalmopathy and Graves' hyperthyroidism. TCR beta CDR3 amplification used RNA transcripts. Second-round multiplex PCR came after first-round RT-PCR with HTBI primers. TCRdb used MiXCR to reprocess the multiplex PCR reads, holding one entry per CDR3 protein. The sample records 620,000 or so distinct CDR3 sequences, about 20% being singletons. Input material: peripheral blood. The receptors stem from a woman under 30 with stable Graves' hyperthyroidism. Some clones in this sample may be carry-over from other donors' samples.

This clonotype was picked up many times. V gene TRBV12-3 or TRBV12-4 combines with J gene TRBJ2-7; 11 nucleotides agree with TRBD1. V dropped 6 bases and J dropped 5; count of bases not matched to a gene: 6. The CDR3 extends over 14 amino acids. The CDR3 sequence: CASSPDRGHHEQYF. The CDR3 bases are TGTGCCAGCAGCCCGGACAGGGGGCATCACGAGCAGTACTTC.

Ten or more counts support this clonotype. The chain couples TRBV2 to TRBJ2-2; a weak D match, TRBD1 (6 bases). The ends were cut back, 10 bases at V and 5 bases at J, with 14 bases in the middle. Germline V lookup: CDR1 SNHLY, CDR2 FYNNEI. The CDR3 extends over 13 amino acids. The CDR3 is CATGARQTGELFF. The CDR3 DNA is TGTGCCACAGGGGCTAGACAGACCGGGGAGCTGTTTTTT.

This clonotype was picked up many times. The chain employs TRBV10-1 and TRBJ1-3; D gene uncertain. Trimming stripped 4 bases from V and 4 bases from J, with 11 bases between. The CDR3 covers 14 residues. CDR1 is WNHNN and CDR2 is SYGVQD in the germline V gene (reference sequence). The CDR3 coding sequence is TGCGCCAGCAGTGGCTCCTCTGGAGGAAACACCATATATTTT. Translating gives CASSGSSGGNTIYF.

At least ten counts were recorded for this clonotype. The V call is TRBV12-3 or TRBV12-4, the J call TRBJ2-5; 7 nucleotides align to TRBD2. The V and J ends lost 6 bases and 7 bases, in that order; junction bases with no gene match: 8. This CDR3 region has 13 residues. The CDR3, as DNA: TGTGCCAGCAGCCCGACTAGCCAGGCGACCCAGTACTTC. This sequence encodes CASSPTSQATQYF.

The chain links TRBV19 to TRBJ2-3; TRBD2 matches 10 bases. V dropped 8 bases and J dropped 3; count of bases not matched to a gene: 5. There are 14 residues in the CDR3. Germline V gives CDR1 LNHDA, CDR2 SQIVND (reference sequence). CDR3 region: CASSSGRETDTQYF. In DNA, the CDR3 is TGTGCCAGTTCTAGCGGGAGAGAGACAGATACGCAGTATTTT.

In this sample, this clonotype turned up many times. The gene calls are TRBV13 and TRBJ1-1, with D possibly being TRBD1 (5 bases). Germline CDR1 PRHDT, CDR2 FYEKMQ (reference sequence). Trimming removed 5 bases at V and 0 bases at J, with 16 bases between. This CDR3 has 16 residues. The CDR3 nucleotides read TGTGCCAGCAGCCAGCCGGGCCGGGGGTTGAACACTGAAGCTTTCTTT. This sequence encodes CASSQPGRGLNTEAFF. The full variable domain, completed using reference TRBV13 and TRBJ1-1, is AAGVIQSPRHLIKEKRETATLKCYPIPRHDTVYWYQQGPGQDPQFLISFYEKMQSDKGSIPDRFSAQQFSDYHSELNMSSLELGDSALYFCASSQPGRGLNTEAFFGQGTRLTVV.

This clonotype occurred many times. In nucleotides, the CDR3 is TGCGCCAGCAGCCCCTGGGGCGGGATTTCCTACGAGCAGTACTTC. It translates to CASSPWGGISYEQYF. This chain connects TRBV10-2 to TRBJ2-7, with a tentative D call TRBD2 (6 bases). This CDR3 comprises 15 residues. CDR1 WSHSY and CDR2 SAAADI come from the germline V gene. The V and J ends lost 6 bases and 1 base respectively, with 16 bases between them.

The chain recombines TRBV20-1 with TRBJ2-5, with 8 bases lining up with TRBD1. There are 16 residues in the CDR3. CDR1 DFQATT and CDR2 SNEGSKA come from the germline V gene (reference sequence). V lost 2 bases, J lost 4 bases, and 12 bases stayed unmatched. Written as DNA, the CDR3 is TGCAGTGCTAGAAGCCATCGCAGGACAGGGCGAGAGACCCAGTACTTC. Translated, it gives CSARSHRRTGRETQYF.

There are a few counts of this clonotype. The chain links TRBV12-3 or TRBV12-4 to TRBJ1-2; D remains ambiguous. CDR3 length: 13 amino acids. V gave up 1 base and J gave up 8 bases, with 11 bases separating them. This CDR3 is CASSLGVIPGYTF. The CDR3 DNA sequence: TGTGCCAGCAGTTTAGGAGTGATTCCGGGCTACACCTTC.

V and J are TRBV9 and TRBJ2-5; no clear D gene. The CDR3 loop spans 13 amino acids. Germline-derived CDR1 and CDR2 are SGDLS and YYNGEE. V was trimmed by 0 bases and J by 7 bases, leaving 10 bases between them. This chain's CDR3 is CASSVANFGTQYF. The CDR3 DNA reads as TGTGCCAGCAGCGTAGCTAACTTCGGGACCCAGTACTTC.

This clonotype was observed a handful of times. This sequence joins TRBV30 and TRBJ2-7; TRBD2 matches at 8 bases. The CDR3 extends over 16 amino acids. The V segment lost 4 bases and the J segment 2 bases; nucleotides outside the gene matches: 13. The germline V gene encodes CDR1 GTSNPN and CDR2 SVGIG (reference sequence). The CDR3 here is CAWTPRGRGETYEQYF. The CDR3 DNA sequence: TGTGCCTGGACCCCCCGCGGGCGGGGGGAGACCTACGAGCAGTACTTC. The variable domain in full, with the rest retrieved from reference TRBV30 and TRBJ2-7, is SQTIHQWPATLVQPVGSPLSLECTVEGTSNPNLYWYRQAAGRGLQLLFYSVGIGQISSEVPQNLSASRPQDRQFILSSKKLLLSDSGFYLCAWTPRGRGETYEQYFGPGTRLTVT.

The V call is TRBV6-1, the J call TRBJ1-3; D remains unclear. Per the germline V gene, CDR1 is MNHNS and CDR2 is SASEGT. CDR3 size: 13 residues. V was trimmed by 7 bases and J by 3 bases, leaving 10 bases between them. The CDR3 sequence: CASIRTLGNTIYF. The DNA for the CDR3 is TGTGCCAGCATACGGACTCTTGGAAACACCATATATTTT.

This clonotype turned up a few times. This chain connects TRBV30 to TRBJ2-7, with unresolved D. The length of the CDR3 is 13 residues. In germline, CDR1 is GTSNPN, CDR2 SVGIG (reference sequence). The ends were cut back, 4 bases at V and 2 bases at J, with 12 bases in the middle. CDR3 protein: CAWNVGKTYEQYF. The CDR3, as DNA: TGTGCCTGGAATGTAGGGAAAACCTACGAGCAGTACTTC.

Ten or more counts support this clonotype. The chain combines TRBV11-2 with TRBJ1-1; D is perhaps TRBD1 (6 bases). Per the germline V gene, CDR1 is SGHAT and CDR2 is FQNNGV. CDR3 size: 17 residues. Trimming pared 5 bases from V and 0 bases from J, leaving 19 bases between. Here the CDR3 DNA reads TGTGCCAGCAGCCGAGGACAGCGGGCTTCGTTGAACACTGAAGCTTTCTTT. Protein sequence: CASSRGQRASLNTEAFF. Full variable domain (missing parts from reference TRBV11-2 and TRBJ1-1): EAGVAQSPRYKIIEKRQSVAFWCNPISGHATLYWYQQILGQGPKLLIQFQNNGVVDDSQLPKDRFSAERLKGVDSTLKIQPAKLEDSAVYLCASSRGQRASLNTEAFFGQGTRLTVV.

This clonotype was recorded many times. The chain recombines TRBV28 with TRBJ2-7, with 7 bases lining up with TRBD1. This CDR3 comprises 15 residues. Germline trimming cut 8 bases from V and 4 bases from J; bases unmatched to any gene: 14. Germline values: CDR1 MDHEN, CDR2 SYDVKM. Written as DNA, the CDR3 is TGTGCCAGCGGAACGGTGGCAGGGGGTTCGTACGAGCAGTACTTC. It codes for CASGTVAGGSYEQYF.

This clonotype was counted many times. V is TRBV7-8 and J is TRBJ1-1; perhaps TRBD1 as D (5 bases). This CDR3 has 13 residues. V was pared by 5 bases and J by 5 bases, with 12 bases between. CDR1 is SGHVS and CDR2 is FQNEAQ in the germline V gene. CDR3 sequence: CASSMDWGTEAFF. The CDR3 nucleotides are TGTGCCAGCAGCATGGACTGGGGGACTGAAGCTTTCTTT.

In its sample, this clonotype was seen many times. The chain links TRBV30 to TRBJ1-1; maybe TRBD1 (5 bases). The CDR3 is 18 amino acids. Trimming pared 1 base from V and 0 bases from J, leaving 21 bases between. The V gene's germline CDR1 is GTSNPN and CDR2 SVGIG (reference sequence). The CDR3 nucleotides read TGTGCCTGGAGTGGGACACATACAGGTTTACTTATGAACACTGAAGCTTTCTTT. The encoded protein is CAWSGTHTGLLMNTEAFF. Full variable domain (outside the CDR3, taken from reference TRBV30 and TRBJ1-1): SQTIHQWPATLVQPVGSPLSLECTVEGTSNPNLYWYRQAAGRGLQLLFYSVGIGQISSEVPQNLSASRPQDRQFILSSKKLLLSDSGFYLCAWSGTHTGLLMNTEAFFGQGTRLTVV.

This clonotype was counted many times. The rearrangement links TRBV6-4 to TRBJ1-2; 10 bases are shared with TRBD1. CDR1 and CDR2 from the germline V gene are MRHNA and SNTAGT. The CDR3 loop spans 14 amino acids. V shed 3 bases, J shed 8 bases, and the junction held 6 bases outside the gene matches. In nucleotides, the CDR3 is TGTGCCAGCAGTGATCCCGGACAGGGGGGAGGCTACACCTTC. Amino acids: CASSDPGQGGGYTF.

A remark on this clonotype: This may stem from a read error, because a much larger clone lies one nucleotide away. V gene TRBV11-1 combines with J gene TRBJ1-5, with 10 positions matching TRBD1. J gave up 5 bases and V 0 bases, and 4 bases lay outside the gene matches. The germline CDR1 and CDR2 sequences are SGHAT and FQDESV (reference sequence). The CDR3 extends over 16 amino acids. The CDR3 region is CASSLAGDRGDQPQHF. The CDR3 nucleotides are TGTGCCAGCAGCTTAGCCGGGGACAGGGGCGATCAGCCCCAGCATTTT. Filled out from reference TRBV11-1 and TRBJ1-5, the complete variable domain reads EAEVAQSPRYKITEKSQAVAFWCDPISGHATLYWYRQILGQGPELLVQFQDESVVDDSQLPKDRFSAERLKGVDSTLKIQPAELGDSAMYLCASSLAGDRGDQPQHFGDGTRLSIL.

Ten or more counts support this clonotype. The gene calls are TRBV12-5 and TRBJ1-5, with D maybe TRBD1 (6 bases). Trimming left V 3 bases short and J 5 bases short, with 14 bases between. Germline values: CDR1 LGHNT, CDR2 FRNRAP. This CDR3 is built from 15 residues. Here the CDR3 reads CASGFGDRRDQPQHF. The CDR3, as DNA: TGTGCTAGTGGTTTCGGAGACAGGAGGGATCAGCCCCAGCATTTT.

With regard to this clonotype: The junction departs from the called germline gene at one end, perhaps through a read error. J is TRBJ1-6 and V is TRBV6-1, with D uncertain. Germline CDR1 is MNHNS and CDR2 is SASEGT. The CDR3 is made up of 14 amino acids. CDR3 in DNA: TGTGCCATCAGTGGTCTATACGATAATTCACCCCTCCACTTT. Amino acids: CAISGLYDNSPLHF.